One and the same sample provided the 3 T cell receptor beta chains below, sequenced in a study of spatial heterogeneity in lung cancer. Time point noted: sample taken at primary tumor resection. Frozen PBMC, nontumor lung or tumor provided whole RNA, which was sequenced unsorted. One entry per CDR3 protein, called by TCRdb with MiXCR from the 5' RACE reads. The sample records about 22,000 distinct CDR3 sequences, about 4.3% being singletons. Sequencing was performed on PBMCs, taken at surgery. These receptors all stem from a male donor with early-stage non-small cell lung cancer.

This clonotype was observed many times. The CDR3 reads CSAGPVETQYF. CDR3 nucleotide sequence: TGCAGTGCTGGACCAGTAGAGACCCAGTACTTC. The V and J genes are TRBV20-1 and TRBJ2-5; unclear D gene. V dropped 5 bases and J dropped 4 bases, with 8 bases sitting between them. Per germline, CDR1 DFQATT and CDR2 SNEGSKA (reference sequence). CDR3 length: 11 residues.

The rearrangement uses TRBV12-3 or TRBV12-4 and TRBJ1-5; tentatively, D is TRBD1 (6 bases). The CDR3 loop spans 14 amino acids. Trimming took 5 bases from V and 0 from J, leaving 8 bases between them. In nucleotides, the CDR3 is TGTGCCAGCAGTCGGGACAATAGCAATCAGCCCCAGCATTTT. As protein: CASSRDNSNQPQHF.

This clonotype was recorded many times. This rearrangement joins TRBV6-1 to TRBJ1-1; no firm D call. This CDR3 region has 14 residues. Germline lookup yields CDR1 MNHNS and CDR2 SASEGT. V gave up 4 bases and J gave up 0 bases, with 9 bases separating them. The CDR3 loop is CASSVNRMNTEAFF. The CDR3 DNA is TGTGCCAGCAGTGTGAATCGGATGAACACTGAAGCTTTCTTT.